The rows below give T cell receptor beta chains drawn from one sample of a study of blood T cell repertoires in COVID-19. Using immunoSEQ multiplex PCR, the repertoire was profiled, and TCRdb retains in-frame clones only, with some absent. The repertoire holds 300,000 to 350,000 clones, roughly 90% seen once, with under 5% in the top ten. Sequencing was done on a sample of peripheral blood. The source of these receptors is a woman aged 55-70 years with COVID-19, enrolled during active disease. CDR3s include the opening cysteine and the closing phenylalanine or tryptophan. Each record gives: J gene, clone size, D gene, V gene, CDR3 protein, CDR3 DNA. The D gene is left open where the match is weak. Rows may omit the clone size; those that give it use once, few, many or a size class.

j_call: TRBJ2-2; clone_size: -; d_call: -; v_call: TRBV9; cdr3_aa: CASSDRGAGTGELFF; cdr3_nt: TGTGCCAGCAGTGACCGGGGGGCGGGGACCGGGGAGCTGTTTTTT
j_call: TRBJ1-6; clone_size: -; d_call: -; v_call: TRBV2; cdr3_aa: CASSENYPGRNSPLHF; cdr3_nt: TGTGCCAGCAGTGAAAACTACCCAGGGCGCAATTCACCCCTCCACTTT
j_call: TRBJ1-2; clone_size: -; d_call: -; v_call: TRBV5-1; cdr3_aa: CASTPTGTYGYTF; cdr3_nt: TGCGCCAGCACCCCGACAGGAACCTATGGCTACACCTTC
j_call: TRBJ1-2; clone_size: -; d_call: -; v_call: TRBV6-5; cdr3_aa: CASSYSTPLNYGYTF; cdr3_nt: TGTGCCAGCAGTTACTCAACACCGCTTAACTATGGCTACACCTTC
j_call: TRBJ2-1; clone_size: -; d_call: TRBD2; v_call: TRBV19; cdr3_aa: CASKGGSSYNEQFF; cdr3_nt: TGTGCCAGTAAAGGCGGGAGCTCCTACAATGAGCAGTTCTTC
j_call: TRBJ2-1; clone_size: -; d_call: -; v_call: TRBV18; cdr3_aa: CASSNGLNNEQFF; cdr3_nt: TGTGCCAGCTCAAATGGACTGAACAATGAGCAGTTCTTC
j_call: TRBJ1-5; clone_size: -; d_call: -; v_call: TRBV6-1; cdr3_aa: CASSGRGQRGNNQPQHF; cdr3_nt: TGTGCCAGCAGTGGCCGGGGACAAAGGGGAAACAATCAGCCCCAGCATTTT
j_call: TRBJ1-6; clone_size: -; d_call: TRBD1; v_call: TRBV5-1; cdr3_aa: CASSSGQADSPLHF; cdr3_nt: TGCGCCAGCAGTTCCGGACAGGCCGATTCACCCCTCCACTTT
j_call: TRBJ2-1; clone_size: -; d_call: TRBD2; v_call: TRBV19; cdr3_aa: CASTPASGGINEQFF; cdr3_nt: TGTGCCAGTACCCCGGCTAGCGGGGGAATAAATGAGCAGTTCTTC
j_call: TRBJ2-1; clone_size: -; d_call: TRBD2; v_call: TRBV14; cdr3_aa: CASSQDRLAGENEQFF; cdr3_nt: TGTGCCAGCAGCCAAGATCGACTAGCGGGGGAAAATGAGCAGTTCTTC
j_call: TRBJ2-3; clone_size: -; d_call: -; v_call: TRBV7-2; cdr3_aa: CASSLRGGAPDTQYF; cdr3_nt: TGTGCCAGCAGCTTAAGGGGGGGGGCCCCAGATACGCAGTATTTT
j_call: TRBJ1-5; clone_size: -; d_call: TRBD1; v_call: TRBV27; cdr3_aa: CASSPPGGGNQPQHF; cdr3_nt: TGTGCCAGCAGTCCCCCAGGGGGCGGCAATCAGCCCCAGCATTTT
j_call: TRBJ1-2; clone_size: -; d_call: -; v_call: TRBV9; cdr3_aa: CASSVGEDYGYTF; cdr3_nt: TGTGCCAGCAGCGTGGGGGAGGACTATGGCTACACCTTC
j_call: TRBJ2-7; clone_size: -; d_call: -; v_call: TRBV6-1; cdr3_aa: CASSEATGDPYEQYF; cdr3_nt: TGTGCCAGCAGTGAAGCGACAGGCGACCCCTACGAGCAGTACTTC
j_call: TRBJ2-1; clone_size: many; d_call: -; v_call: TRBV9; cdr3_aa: CASSEESSYNEQFF; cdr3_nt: TGTGCCAGCAGTGAGGAGAGCTCCTACAATGAGCAGTTCTTC
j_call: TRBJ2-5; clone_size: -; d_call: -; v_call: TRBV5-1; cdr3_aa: CASSFGGVTQETQYF; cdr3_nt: TGCGCCAGCAGCTTCGGCGGGGTAACTCAAGAGACCCAGTACTTC